This section outlines one T cell receptor (beta chain) sequence together with its context. No conserved phenylalanine or tryptophan is present at the end of the CDR3, so a read error is the likely explanation. The entry originates in a study of regulatory T cells in long-lasting Graves disease. Trimming took off 3 bases at V and 0 bases at J, with 15 bases between the two ends. This CDR3 has 16 residues. Per germline, CDR1 ENHRY and CDR2 SYGVKD. Sequencing libraries for TCR beta were prepared with iRepertoire HTBI primers and Arm-PCR of CDR3 regions. TCRdb reprocessed the multiplex PCR reads via MiXCR and lists one record per CDR3 protein. The top ten clones hold roughly 10% of a sample with about 540,000 distinct CDR3 sequences, about 13% of them seen once. Time point of the sample: newly diagnosed GD, antithyroid drugs for less than 3 months. The TCR library was made from RNA extracted from PBMCs.

These data were likewise used in another study, on T cells in Graves' hyperthyroidism and ophthalmopathy.

This TCR was recovered from a man between 25 and 39 years old with Graves disease. Sequenced here: peripheral blood mononuclear cells (PBMCs), sampled at new diagnosis, from a patient treated with antithyroid drugs. The chain is built from TRBV10-3 and TRBJ2-7; D is possibly TRBD1 or TRBD2 (5 bases each). The CDR3 sequence: CAISEWDGLSSYEQYS. For the CDR3, the DNA is TGTGCCATCAGTGAATGGGACGGGCTGAGCTCCTACGAGCAGTACTCA.